The 14 T cell receptor beta chains in this list originate from one sample, sequenced in a study of T cells expressing NK-cell markers. Reprocessing the 5' RACE reads, TCRdb reports a single entry for every CDR3 protein and omits DNA. The sample includes more than 400,000 distinct CDR3 sequences. The material sequenced was blood T cells: a sorted CD56 or NKG2C T cell subset, CD4+ or CD8+ T cells, or bulk PBMC T cells (not recorded which). Receptors were obtained from a woman between 18 and 75 years old in good health.

The chain couples TRBV12-3 or TRBV12-4 to TRBJ1-5; TCRdb's D call, TRBD1, is unchecked because there is no DNA. This CDR3 region has 14 residues. The CDR3 here is CASGPRQGNQPQHF.

This rearrangement joins TRBV4-2 to TRBJ1-2. The germline gives CDR1 LGHNA, CDR2 YNFKEQ. The CDR3 is 18 residues long. The CDR3 loop is CASSQPLKSGVLRYGYTF.

V and J are TRBV1 and TRBJ2-1; TCRdb outputs TRBD2, but without DNA this stays unchecked. TRBV1 is shown as a pseudogene. This CDR3 contains 18 residues. CDR3 in amino acids: CTSRRLAELPSSYNEQFF.

This chain uses TRBV20-1 with TRBJ2-1; TCRdb's D gene call, TRBD1, goes unchecked for lack of DNA. Germline V gives CDR1 DFQATT, CDR2 SNEGSKA (reference sequence). This CDR3 has 17 residues. The CDR3 reads CSASGGRIVSSYNEQFF.

The V and J genes are TRBV12-3 or TRBV12-4 and TRBJ2-1; without DNA, the TCRdb call of TRBD1 cannot be checked. The CDR3 has 16 amino acids. The CDR3 is CASSLWTGRSYNEQFF.

The chain is built from TRBV6-1 and TRBJ1-1; there is no DNA to check the TCRdb D call of TRBD1. Germline V gives CDR1 MNHNS, CDR2 SASEGT. This CDR3 region has 14 residues. This chain's CDR3 is CASTKRQGSTEAFF.

V is TRBV20-1 and J is TRBJ2-4; checking the TCRdb D call of TRBD1 is not possible without DNA. The CDR3 covers 14 residues. CDR1 and CDR2 from the germline V gene are DFQATT and SNEGSKA (reference sequence). The CDR3 sequence: CSAKTGGGSNIQYF.

The V gene is TRBV18, the J gene TRBJ2-3; there is no DNA to check the TCRdb D call of TRBD1. Per the germline V gene, CDR1 is KGHSH and CDR2 is LQKENI. The CDR3 sequence is 14 residues long. The CDR3 sequence: CASSPSEGTDTQYF.

This chain links TRBV28 with TRBJ2-1; checking the TCRdb D call of TRBD2 is not possible without DNA. Germline CDR1 is MDHEN and CDR2 is SYDVKM. The CDR3 covers 16 residues. This chain's CDR3 is CASRLRLAGGVDEQFF.

The rearrangement links TRBV20-1 to TRBJ1-3; lacking DNA, the TRBD1 call made by TCRdb goes unchecked. CDR3 length: 16 residues. The germline V gene encodes CDR1 DFQATT and CDR2 SNEGSKA (reference sequence). CDR3: CSAASGTGLEGNTIYF.

The chain carries TRBV3-1 and TRBJ2-1; TCRdb names TRBD2, which stays unverified in the absence of DNA. This CDR3 spans 14 amino acids. CDR1 and CDR2 from the germline V gene are LGHDT and YNNKEL (reference sequence). Here the CDR3 reads CASSQDWGLAGSVF.

The gene calls are TRBV20-1 and TRBJ2-2; there is no DNA to check the TCRdb D call of TRBD1. The CDR3 is made up of 14 amino acids. CDR1 is DFQATT and CDR2 is SNEGSKA in the germline V gene (reference sequence). CDR3 amino acids: CSAPLPSNTGELFF.

CDR3: CASTSSGHFWPGELFF. This chain uses TRBV6-5 with TRBJ2-2. The CDR3 sequence is 16 residues long. From germline, CDR1 is MNHEY and CDR2 SVGAGI.

The J gene is TRBJ2-3, the V gene TRBV12-3 or TRBV12-4. The CDR3 contains 15 residues. CDR3 residues: CASSFLQSGADTQYF.